The rows below give T cell receptor beta chains drawn from one sample of a study of PD-L1 blockade in urothelial cancer. Generated by immunoSEQ multiplex PCR, the TCRdb table keeps only in-frame clones and is missing some. This table holds about 50,000 clones, 80% to 90% found once. Sequenced material: PBMCs, taken around atezolizumab (anti-PD-L1) treatment. These receptors all come from a man in his 70s with urothelial cancer. The CDR3 runs from the conserved cysteine through the conserved F or W. A D gene is named only where the DNA matches it firmly. Rows may omit the clone size; those that give it use once, few, many or a size class.

J: TRBJ2-3; D: TRBD2; size: NA; length: 16; V: TRBV2; DNA: TGTGCCAGCAGTGAAGGGACTAGCGGGAACACAGATACGCAGTATTTT; CDR3: CASSEGTSGNTDTQYF
J: TRBJ2-3; D: NA; size: NA; length: 13; V: TRBV11-2; DNA: TGTGCCAGCAGCCACGTGCGCGGGGCCCCTCCGTATTTT; CDR3: CASSHVRGAPPYF
J: TRBJ1-1; D: TRBD1; size: few; length: 12; V: TRBV4-2; DNA: TGTGCCAGCAGCCAAGTACAGGGGGAAGCTTTCTTT; CDR3: CASSQVQGEAFF
J: TRBJ2-7; D: TRBD1; size: once; length: 14; V: TRBV27; DNA: TGTGCCAGCAGTCCTTCCGGACAGGGCGATGAGCAGTACTTC; CDR3: CASSPSGQGDEQYF
J: TRBJ2-5; D: NA; size: NA; length: 13; V: TRBV5-1; DNA: TGCGCCAGTAAAACCCAGGGTGGAGAGACCCAGTACTTC; CDR3: CASKTQGGETQYF
J: TRBJ1-2; D: NA; size: NA; length: 15; V: TRBV27; DNA: TGTGCCAGCAGTATAACGCCCTTAGCTAACTATGGCTACACCTTC; CDR3: CASSITPLANYGYTF
J: TRBJ1-1; D: TRBD1; size: many; length: 15; V: TRBV4-1; DNA: TGCGCCAGCAGCCAACCCGGACAGGCGAACACTGAAGCTTTCTTT; CDR3: CASSQPGQANTEAFF
J: TRBJ2-5; D: TRBD1; size: NA; length: 15; V: TRBV5-1; DNA: TGCGCCAGCAGGGCTGGGACAGGTAACCAAGAGACCCAGTACTTC; CDR3: CASRAGTGNQETQYF
J: TRBJ2-3; D: TRBD1; size: NA; length: 20; V: TRBV18; DNA: TGTGCCAGCTCACCACCGGTACGGGACAGGTTACTCCTTCGCACAGATACGCAGTATTTT; CDR3: CASSPPVRDRLLLRTDTQYF
J: TRBJ2-1; D: NA; size: NA; length: 14; V: TRBV9; DNA: TGTGCCAGCAATAGGGGAAACTCCTACAATGAGCAGTTCTTC; CDR3: CASNRGNSYNEQFF
J: TRBJ2-2; D: NA; size: once; length: 14; V: TRBV27; DNA: TGTGCCAGCAGACTATTGGCGGACACCGGGGAGCTGTTTTTT; CDR3: CASRLLADTGELFF
J: TRBJ2-7; D: NA; size: NA; length: 15; V: TRBV10-3; DNA: TGTGCCACCGGTAGAGCACCGGGACTTGCATACGAGCAGTACTTC; CDR3: CATGRAPGLAYEQYF
J: TRBJ2-3; D: NA; size: NA; length: 11; V: TRBV2; DNA: TGTGCCAGCAGAAGCGGCGAGGCGCAGTATTTT; CDR3: CASRSGEAQYF
J: TRBJ2-5; D: NA; size: few; length: 13; V: TRBV7-9; DNA: TGTGCCAGCAGCTTCCAAATTTCCGAGACCCAGTACTTC; CDR3: CASSFQISETQYF
J: TRBJ2-7; D: NA; size: NA; length: 15; V: TRBV5-5; DNA: TGTGCCAGCAGCCCCCTCGGGCAGGGTTTCTACGAGCAGTACTTC; CDR3: CASSPLGQGFYEQYF
J: TRBJ2-1; D: NA; size: NA; length: 14; V: TRBV18; DNA: TGTGCCAGCTCACTTACGTGGGGGGACAATGAGCAGTTCTTC; CDR3: CASSLTWGDNEQFF
J: TRBJ1-1; D: TRBD1; size: NA; length: 16; V: TRBV27; DNA: TGTGCCAGCAGTCCCCGGACAGGGGCTTTGAACACTGAAGCTTTCTTT; CDR3: CASSPRTGALNTEAFF
J: TRBJ1-1; D: TRBD1; size: NA; length: 16; V: TRBV5-1; DNA: TGCGCCAGCAGCTCCCGGGACAGGGGGCGATACACTGAAGCTTTCTTT; CDR3: CASSSRDRGRYTEAFF
J: TRBJ2-3; D: TRBD2; size: NA; length: 18; V: TRBV5-4; DNA: TGTGCCAGCAGCCGGGGACTAGCGGGAGTAGGGGGGACAGATACGCAGTATTTT; CDR3: CASSRGLAGVGGTDTQYF
J: TRBJ1-5; D: NA; size: NA; length: 14; V: TRBV6-1; DNA: TGTGCCAGCAGCCAGACCTACGGGGTTCAGCCCCAGCATTTT; CDR3: CASSQTYGVQPQHF
J: TRBJ2-3; D: TRBD1; size: NA; length: 19; V: TRBV5-1; DNA: TGCGCCAGCAGCTTGGTGGGGACAGGGGCCGGGGGAAGCACAGATACGCAGTATTTT; CDR3: CASSLVGTGAGGSTDTQYF
J: TRBJ2-7; D: NA; size: NA; length: 14; V: TRBV5-1; DNA: TGCGCCAGCAGCTTGGGGCCCCTCTCCTACGAGCAGTACTTC; CDR3: CASSLGPLSYEQYF
J: TRBJ1-1; D: NA; size: NA; length: 16; V: TRBV5-1; DNA: TGCGCCAGCAGCCCCCAAGGGGGAGGGTGGGACACTGAAGCTTTCTTT; CDR3: CASSPQGGGWDTEAFF
J: TRBJ2-1; D: TRBD2; size: NA; length: 17; V: TRBV5-4; DNA: TGTGCCAGCAGCCCGGGACTAGCGGGAGGGCCCGGCAATGAGCAGTTCTTC; CDR3: CASSPGLAGGPGNEQFF
J: TRBJ2-7; D: NA; size: NA; length: 14; V: TRBV7-2; DNA: TGTGCCAGCAGCTTAGCGGGAGTGATCTACGAGCAGTACTTC; CDR3: CASSLAGVIYEQYF
J: TRBJ1-1; D: TRBD1; size: NA; length: 13; V: TRBV11-3; DNA: TGTGCCAGCTCACAGGGGGTGAACACTGAAGCTTTCTTT; CDR3: CASSQGVNTEAFF
J: TRBJ1-5; D: NA; size: once; length: 14; V: TRBV2; DNA: TGTGCCAGCGCAGATAGGGTAGCCGGGGAGCCCCAGCATTTT; CDR3: CASADRVAGEPQHF
J: TRBJ2-5; D: NA; size: NA; length: 13; V: TRBV6-5; DNA: TGTGCCAGCAGTGGGGGACTTTTCGGGACCCAGTACTTC; CDR3: CASSGGLFGTQYF
J: TRBJ2-3; D: TRBD1; size: NA; length: 16; V: TRBV7-3; DNA: TGTGCCAGCGCCCTCGGGACAGGGGACTCCACAGATACGCAGTATTTT; CDR3: CASALGTGDSTDTQYF
J: TRBJ2-1; D: TRBD2; size: few; length: 14; V: TRBV19; DNA: TGTGCCAGTAGTACAACTAGCGGGGGGGGTGAGCAGTTCTTC; CDR3: CASSTTSGGGEQFF
J: TRBJ2-1; D: TRBD1; size: NA; length: 14; V: TRBV19; DNA: TGTGCCAGTAGTATAGGGGACAGGGTGAATGAGCAGTTCTTC; CDR3: CASSIGDRVNEQFF
J: TRBJ1-3; D: TRBD1; size: few; length: 12; V: TRBV28; DNA: TGTGCCAGCAGTTTACCGGACAGGGTCCCTTATTTT; CDR3: CASSLPDRVPYF
J: TRBJ2-7; D: TRBD2; size: NA; length: 15; V: TRBV11-2; DNA: TGTGCCAGCAGGCATTCCGGGACTAGCGGCTACGAGCAGTACTTC; CDR3: CASRHSGTSGYEQYF
J: TRBJ2-5; D: NA; size: few; length: 13; V: TRBV19; DNA: TGTGCCAGTAGTATCCCAGGGTTGGAGACCCAGTACTTC; CDR3: CASSIPGLETQYF
J: TRBJ2-7; D: NA; size: NA; length: 13; V: TRBV7-9; DNA: TGTGCCAGCAGCTTAGCGGGGCCCTACGAGCAGTACTTC; CDR3: CASSLAGPYEQYF
J: TRBJ1-4; D: NA; size: NA; length: 15; V: TRBV2; DNA: TGTGCCAGCAAATTTTCACAGGGAACTAATGAAAAACTGTTTTTT; CDR3: CASKFSQGTNEKLFF
J: TRBJ1-3; D: NA; size: once; length: 15; V: TRBV5-1; DNA: TGCGCCAGCAGCTTACAGAGTTACTCTGGAAACACCATATATTTT; CDR3: CASSLQSYSGNTIYF
J: TRBJ1-1; D: NA; size: NA; length: 17; V: TRBV4-1; DNA: TGCGCCAGCAGCCAACCCAGGCGGGGATCCATGAACACTGAAGCTTTCTTT; CDR3: CASSQPRRGSMNTEAFF
J: TRBJ1-4; D: TRBD1; size: NA; length: 16; V: TRBV4-2; DNA: TGTGCCAGCAGCTTGACTTGGGGACAGGGTAGCTACAAACTGTTTTTT; CDR3: CASSLTWGQGSYKLFF
J: TRBJ2-7; D: NA; size: NA; length: 12; V: TRBV2; DNA: TGTGCCAGCAGAGAGTTTAACTACGAGCAGTACTTC; CDR3: CASREFNYEQYF
J: TRBJ2-2; D: NA; size: NA; length: 13; V: TRBV25-1; DNA: TGTGCCAGCAGTGACCACTCAGGCGGGGAGCTGTTTTTT; CDR3: CASSDHSGGELFF
J: TRBJ1-1; D: NA; size: NA; length: 15; V: TRBV28; DNA: TGTGCCAGCAGTTTAACACAGACAGTGAACACTGAAGCTTTCTTT; CDR3: CASSLTQTVNTEAFF
J: TRBJ2-7; D: TRBD1; size: NA; length: 13; V: TRBV28; DNA: TGTGCCATAAATCCGACAGGGGGGCGCGAGCAGTACTTC; CDR3: CAINPTGGREQYF
J: TRBJ2-5; D: TRBD1; size: NA; length: 16; V: TRBV11-2; DNA: TGTGCCAGCAGCTTAGATGGGACAGGGATTCAAGAGACCCAGTACTTC; CDR3: CASSLDGTGIQETQYF
J: TRBJ2-5; D: TRBD2; size: NA; length: 18; V: TRBV28; DNA: TGTGCCAGCAGTCCCTCGGGACTAGCGGGGCCGAGGGGGGAGACCCAGTACTTC; CDR3: CASSPSGLAGPRGETQYF
J: TRBJ2-1; D: NA; size: NA; length: 12; V: TRBV7-8; DNA: TGTGCCAGCAGCGACCCCCGGGGAGAGCAGTTCTTC; CDR3: CASSDPRGEQFF
J: TRBJ2-5; D: TRBD2; size: NA; length: 14; V: TRBV9; DNA: TGTGCCAGCAGCGTAGCGGGAGGGCCTCAGACCCAGTACTTC; CDR3: CASSVAGGPQTQYF
J: TRBJ2-3; D: NA; size: once; length: 16; V: TRBV5-1; DNA: TGCGCCAGCAGCTTGGGACAGAGCCCTAGCACAGATACGCAGTATTTT; CDR3: CASSLGQSPSTDTQYF